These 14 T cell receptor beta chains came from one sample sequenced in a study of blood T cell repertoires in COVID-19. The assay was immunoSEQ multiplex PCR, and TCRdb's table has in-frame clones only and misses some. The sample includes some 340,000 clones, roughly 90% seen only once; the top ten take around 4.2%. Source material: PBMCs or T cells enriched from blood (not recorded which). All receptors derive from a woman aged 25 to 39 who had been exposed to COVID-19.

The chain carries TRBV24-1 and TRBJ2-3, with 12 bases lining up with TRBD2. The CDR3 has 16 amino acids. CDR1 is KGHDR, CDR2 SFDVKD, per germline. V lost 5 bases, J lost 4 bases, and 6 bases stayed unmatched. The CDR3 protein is CATSVASGGAADTQYF. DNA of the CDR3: TGTGCCACCAGTGTGGCTAGCGGGGGGGCCGCAGATACGCAGTATTTT.

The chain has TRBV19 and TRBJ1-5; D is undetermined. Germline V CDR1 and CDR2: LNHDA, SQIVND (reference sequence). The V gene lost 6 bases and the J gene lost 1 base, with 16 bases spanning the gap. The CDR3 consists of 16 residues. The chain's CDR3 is CASSLRGTRSNQPQHF. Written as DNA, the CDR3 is TGTGCCAGTAGCTTACGGGGAACTAGAAGCAATCAGCCCCAGCATTTT.

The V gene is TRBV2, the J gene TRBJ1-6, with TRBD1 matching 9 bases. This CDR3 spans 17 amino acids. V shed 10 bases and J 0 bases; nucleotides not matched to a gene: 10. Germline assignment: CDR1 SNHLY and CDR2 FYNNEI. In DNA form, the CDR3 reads TGTGCCATCCGACAGGGGGAAAAAAGCTCCTATAATTCACCCCTCCACTTT. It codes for CAIRQGEKSSYNSPLHF.

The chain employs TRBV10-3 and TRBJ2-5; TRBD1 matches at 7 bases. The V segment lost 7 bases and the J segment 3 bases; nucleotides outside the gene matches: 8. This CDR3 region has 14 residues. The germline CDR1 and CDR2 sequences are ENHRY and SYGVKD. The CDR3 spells CAITRDRAEETQYF. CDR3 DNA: TGTGCCATCACCAGAGACAGGGCAGAAGAGACCCAGTACTTC.

DNA of the CDR3: TGTGCCAGCAGTGACGGCCTAGCGGCGATCAATGAGCAGTTCTTC. Its translation is CASSDGLAAINEQFF. The chain couples TRBV2 to TRBJ2-1; TRBD2 matches 7 bases. The CDR3 length is 15 residues. Looked up from germline, CDR1 is SNHLY and CDR2 is FYNNEI. V lost 3 bases to trimming and J lost 6 bases; unmatched junction nucleotides: 8.

CDR3 in DNA: TGTGCCAGCTCGCCCCCGGGAACAAGGGGGACTGGCTACACCTTC. Translated, it gives CASSPPGTRGTGYTF. The V gene is TRBV18, the J gene TRBJ1-2; D possibly corresponds to TRBD1 (6 bases). This CDR3 has 15 amino acids. V shed 6 bases and J shed 7 bases, with 21 bases lying between them. Germline CDR1 and CDR2: KGHSH and LQKENI.

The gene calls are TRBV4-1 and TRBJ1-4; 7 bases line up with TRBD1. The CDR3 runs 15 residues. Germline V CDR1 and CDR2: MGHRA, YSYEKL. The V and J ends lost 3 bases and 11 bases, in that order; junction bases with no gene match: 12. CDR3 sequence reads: CASSQLRQGFGKLFF. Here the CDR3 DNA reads TGCGCCAGCAGCCAGCTACGACAGGGCTTCGGGAAACTGTTTTTT.

This CDR3 is CATSDGGGQVGYGYTF. In DNA, the CDR3 is TGTGCCACCAGTGATGGTGGTGGACAAGTGGGCTATGGCTACACCTTC. This rearrangement joins TRBV24-1 to TRBJ1-2, with a possible D match to TRBD1 (5 bases). Deletions cut 3 bases from V and 4 bases from J, with 17 bases between. Germline assignment: CDR1 KGHDR and CDR2 SFDVKD. The CDR3 sequence is 16 residues long.

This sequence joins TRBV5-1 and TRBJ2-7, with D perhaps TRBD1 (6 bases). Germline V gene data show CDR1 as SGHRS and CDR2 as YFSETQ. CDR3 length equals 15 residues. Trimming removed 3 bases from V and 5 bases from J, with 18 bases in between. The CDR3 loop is CASSWGPQGSHEQYF. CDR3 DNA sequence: TGCGCCAGCAGCTGGGGGCCTCAGGGTTCGCACGAGCAGTACTTC.

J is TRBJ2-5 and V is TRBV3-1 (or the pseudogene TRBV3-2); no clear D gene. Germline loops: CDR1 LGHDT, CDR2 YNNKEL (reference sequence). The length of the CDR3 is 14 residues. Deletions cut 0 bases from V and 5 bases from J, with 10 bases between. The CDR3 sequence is CASSQEGYWETQYF. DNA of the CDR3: TGTGCCAGCAGCCAAGAGGGCTATTGGGAGACCCAGTACTTC.

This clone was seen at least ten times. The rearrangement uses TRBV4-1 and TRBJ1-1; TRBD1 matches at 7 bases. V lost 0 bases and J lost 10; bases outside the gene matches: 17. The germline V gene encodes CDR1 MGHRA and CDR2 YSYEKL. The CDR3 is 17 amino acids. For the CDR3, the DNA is TGCGCCAGCAGCCAAGAGCGTAGGACAGGAGAACCTCCCGTAGCTTTCTTT. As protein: CASSQERRTGEPPVAFF.

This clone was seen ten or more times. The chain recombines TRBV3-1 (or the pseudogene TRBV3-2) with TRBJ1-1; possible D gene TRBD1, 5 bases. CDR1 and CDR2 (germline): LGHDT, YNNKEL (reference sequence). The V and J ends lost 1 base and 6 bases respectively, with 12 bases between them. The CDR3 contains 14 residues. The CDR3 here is CASSQVHGGAEAFF. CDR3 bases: TGTGCCAGCAGCCAAGTCCATGGGGGGGCTGAAGCTTTCTTT.

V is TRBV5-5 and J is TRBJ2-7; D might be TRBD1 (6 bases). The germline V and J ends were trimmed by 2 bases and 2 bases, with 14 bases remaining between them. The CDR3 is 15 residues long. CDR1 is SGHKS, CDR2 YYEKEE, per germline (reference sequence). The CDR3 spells CASSLYSRGTYEQYF. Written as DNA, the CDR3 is TGTGCCAGCAGCTTATATTCCAGGGGAACCTACGAGCAGTACTTC.

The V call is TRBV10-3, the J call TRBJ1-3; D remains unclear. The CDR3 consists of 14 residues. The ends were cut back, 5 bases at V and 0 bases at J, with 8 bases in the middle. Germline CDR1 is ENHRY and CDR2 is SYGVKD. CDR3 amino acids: CAISQTLSGNTIYF. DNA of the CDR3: TGTGCCATCAGTCAGACACTCTCTGGAAACACCATATATTTT.